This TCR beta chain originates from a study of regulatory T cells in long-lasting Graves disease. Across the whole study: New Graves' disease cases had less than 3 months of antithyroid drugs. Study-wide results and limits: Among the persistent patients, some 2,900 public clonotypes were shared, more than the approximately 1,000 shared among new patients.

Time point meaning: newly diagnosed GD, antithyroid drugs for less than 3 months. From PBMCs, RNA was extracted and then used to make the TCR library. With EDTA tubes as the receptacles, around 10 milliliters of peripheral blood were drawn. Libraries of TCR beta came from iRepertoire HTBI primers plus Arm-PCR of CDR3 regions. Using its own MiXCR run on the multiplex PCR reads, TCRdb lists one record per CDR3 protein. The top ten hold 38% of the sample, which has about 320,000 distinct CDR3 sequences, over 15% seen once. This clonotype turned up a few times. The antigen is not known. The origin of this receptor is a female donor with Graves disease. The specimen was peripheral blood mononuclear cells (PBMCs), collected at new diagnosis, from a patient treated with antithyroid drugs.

CDR3 in DNA: TGTGCCAGCAGCTTGGGGGGACAGGGTAAAAATGAGCAGTTCTTC. Residues: CASSLGGQGKNEQFF. This chain links TRBV5-8 with TRBJ2-1, with TRBD1 identical over 9 bases. The J segment lost 7 bases and the V segment lost 0 bases, leaving 5 bases of the junction unmatched. Per the germline V gene, CDR1 is SGHTS and CDR2 is YDEGEE. The CDR3 totals 15 residues.